Following are 17 T cell receptor beta chains from one sample sequenced in a study of T cell responses to AZD1222 COVID-19 vaccine. Data came from immunoSEQ multiplex PCR; TCRdb stores just in-frame clones and leaves some out. The sample holds 210,000 or so clones, approximately 94% seen once. The sample was peripheral blood, taken 28 days after the second dose of the MenACWY control vaccine. The receptors were sampled from an adult who received the MenACWY meningococcal vaccine as a control.

This chain links TRBV27 with TRBJ1-1; D is unresolved. Trimming stripped 3 bases from V and 5 bases from J, with 13 bases between. Germline CDR1 MNHEY, CDR2 SMNVEV (reference sequence). CDR3 size: 14 residues. For the CDR3, the DNA is TGTGCCAGCAGTTTGGCCCCGAGAGTAACTGAAGCTTTCTTT. It encodes CASSLAPRVTEAFF.

The chain links TRBV9 to TRBJ2-2; TRBD1 agrees at 10 bases. V shed 2 bases and J 6 bases; nucleotides not matched to a gene: 13. This CDR3 is 18 amino acids long. Germline-derived CDR1 and CDR2 are SGDLS and YYNGEE. The CDR3 is CASSVSRGDRGVPGELFF. CDR3 sequence (DNA): TGTGCCAGCAGCGTTTCTCGTGGGGACAGGGGAGTCCCCGGGGAGCTGTTTTTT.

The chain employs TRBV28 and TRBJ1-4; weak D call: TRBD1 (6 bases). The CDR3 is made up of 15 amino acids. V was trimmed by 4 bases and J by 4 bases, leaving 13 bases between them. Per the germline V gene, CDR1 is MDHEN and CDR2 is SYDVKM. This CDR3 reads CASSSLTGGNEKLFF. The DNA of the CDR3 is TGTGCCAGCAGTTCCCTGACAGGCGGTAATGAAAAACTGTTTTTT.

The V gene is TRBV5-4, the J gene TRBJ2-7; possibly TRBD1 or TRBD2 for D (5 bases each). CDR1 is SGHNT, CDR2 YYREEE, per germline (reference sequence). V was trimmed by 4 bases and J by 2 bases, leaving 19 bases between them. This CDR3 contains 16 residues. CDR3 sequence reads: CASSPDGGRAPYEQYF. The CDR3, as DNA: TGTGCCAGCAGCCCCGATGGGGGAAGGGCCCCCTACGAGCAGTACTTC.

The gene calls are TRBV30 and TRBJ2-3; 12 bases are a match to TRBD2. Per the germline V gene, CDR1 is GTSNPN and CDR2 is SVGIG (reference sequence). With V trimmed by 8 bases and J by 8 bases, 8 bases remained unmatched. CDR3 length: 13 amino acids. CDR3 bases: TGTGCCAGCGGACTAGCGGGAAAGGGTACGCAGTATTTT. This translates into CASGLAGKGTQYF. Using reference TRBV30 and TRBJ2-3 for the parts outside the CDR3, the full variable domain is SQTIHQWPATLVQPVGSPLSLECTVEGTSNPNLYWYRQAAGRGLQLLFYSVGIGQISSEVPQNLSASRPQDRQFILSSKKLLLSDSGFYLCASGLAGKGTQYFGPGTRLTVL.

V and J are TRBV28 and TRBJ2-3, with 9 positions matching TRBD2. CDR1 and CDR2 from the germline V gene are MDHEN and SYDVKM. The CDR3 has 13 amino acids. The V and J ends lost 5 bases and 10 bases, in that order; junction bases with no gene match: 7. CDR3 sequence: CASSPQRGAAQYF. CDR3 coding DNA: TGTGCCAGCAGTCCTCAGCGGGGGGCCGCGCAGTATTTT.

The chain combines TRBV5-6 with TRBJ1-6; D uncertain. The CDR3 runs to 18 residues. The germline CDR1 and CDR2 sequences are SGHDT and YYEEEE. Between the trimmed V and J ends, which lost 0 bases and 0 bases, there was a span of 13 bases. The CDR3, as DNA: TGTGCCAGCAGCTTGGGCAGAGCTACAAGCTCCTATAATTCACCCCTCCACTTT. It specifies CASSLGRATSSYNSPLHF.

The chain couples TRBV6-6 to TRBJ2-7; no clear D. The germline gives CDR1 MNHNY, CDR2 SVGAGI (reference sequence). The CDR3 sequence is 15 residues long. V was trimmed by 5 bases and J by 6 bases, leaving 20 bases between them. The CDR3 here is CASSLAPVGKGEQYF. The DNA for the CDR3 is TGTGCCAGCAGTCTCGCCCCCGTGGGGAAGGGCGAGCAGTACTTC.

The table lists this clone with a count of one. The V and J genes are TRBV21-1 and TRBJ2-1; the table's D call of TRBD2 was not tested on the DNA. TRBV21-1 is a pseudogene. The CDR3 totals 15 residues. The CDR3 reads CASNTSGGPSNEQFF. DNA for the CDR3: TGTGCCAGCAACACTAGCGGGGGGCCGTCCAATGAGCAGTTCTTC.

J is TRBJ2-1 and V is TRBV7-9, with D tentatively TRBD2 (6 bases). The CDR3 covers 14 residues. Germline V CDR1 and CDR2: SEHNR, FQNEAQ (reference sequence). The ends were cut back, 6 bases at V and 5 bases at J, with 14 bases in the middle. This CDR3 reads CASSRLAADNEQFF. CDR3 nucleotide sequence: TGTGCCAGCAGTAGGTTAGCGGCCGACAATGAGCAGTTCTTC. The variable domain in full, with the rest retrieved from reference TRBV7-9 and TRBJ2-1, is DTGVSQNPRHKITKRGQNVTFRCDPISEHNRLYWYRQTLGQGPEFLTYFQNEAQLEKSRLLSDRFSAERPKGSFSTLEIQRTEQGDSAMYLCASSRLAADNEQFFGPGTRLTVL.

This clone occurred once. This chain uses TRBV3-1 (or the pseudogene TRBV3-2) with TRBJ1-3; 8 bases align to TRBD1. Germline-derived CDR1 and CDR2 are LGHDT and YNNKEL (reference sequence). The CDR3 has 18 amino acids. V trimming: 0 bases; J trimming: 3 bases; junction bases outside the gene matches: 10. The CDR3 coding sequence is TGTGCCAGCAGCCAAGATCGGGGGACCGGGACAGGTGGAAACACCATATATTTT. Residues: CASSQDRGTGTGGNTIYF.

The DNA for the CDR3 is TGTGCCAGCAGTTACCGGGACTTTAATGAAAAACTGTTTTTT. This codes for CASSYRDFNEKLFF. J is TRBJ1-4 and V is TRBV7-9; tentative D call: TRBD1 (5 bases). The V gene lost 6 bases and the J gene lost 4 bases, with 12 bases spanning the gap. This CDR3 region has 14 residues. Germline V gene data show CDR1 as SEHNR and CDR2 as FQNEAQ (reference sequence).

V is TRBV18 and J is TRBJ2-1, with 11 nucleotides matching TRBD2. CDR3 length: 16 amino acids. CDR1 is KGHSH and CDR2 is LQKENI in the germline V gene. J gave up 3 bases and V 5 bases, and 6 bases lay outside the gene matches. The CDR3 bases are TGTGCCAGCTCAGCCTACCTAGCGGGGGGCTACAATGAGCAGTTCTTC. Amino acids: CASSAYLAGGYNEQFF.

V is TRBV27 and J is TRBJ2-3; D might be TRBD1 or TRBD2, each matching 5 bases. The CDR3 totals 11 residues. Trimming took 2 bases from V and 8 from J, leaving 5 bases between them. CDR1 is MNHEY and CDR2 is SMNVEV in the germline V gene (reference sequence). The chain's CDR3 is CASSLGGTQYF. The CDR3 bases are TGTGCCAGCAGTTTAGGGGGTACGCAGTATTTT.

This chain connects TRBV18 to TRBJ2-2; D call uncertain. This CDR3 contains 18 residues. The V gene's germline CDR1 is KGHSH and CDR2 LQKENI. Trimming stripped 2 bases from V and 6 bases from J, with 22 bases between. CDR3 DNA: TGTGCCAGCTCACCATTGGGCAGGCCTGGAATAGGATCCGGGGAGCTGTTTTTT. Amino acids: CASSPLGRPGIGSGELFF. The full variable domain, with the rest looked up from reference TRBV18 and TRBJ2-2, is NAGVMQNPRHLVRRRGQEARLRCSPMKGHSHVYWYRQLPEEGLKFMVYLQKENIIDESGMPKERFSAEFPKEGPSILRIQQVVRGDSAAYFCASSPLGRPGIGSGELFFGEGSRLTVL.

The V and J genes are TRBV19 and TRBJ1-5, with D uncertain. V shed 0 bases and J shed 8 bases, with 8 bases lying between them. The germline gives CDR1 LNHDA, CDR2 SQIVND (reference sequence). The CDR3 is 13 amino acids. As DNA, the CDR3 is TGTGCCAGTAGTATAGAACCGGGTGAGCCCCAGCATTTT. Its protein is CASSIEPGEPQHF.

V usage is TRBV9 and J usage is TRBJ2-7, with TRBD2 as a possible D gene (5 bases). Germline V gives CDR1 SGDLS, CDR2 YYNGEE. V dropped 0 bases and J dropped 0 bases, with 7 bases sitting between them. The CDR3 is 14 amino acids. The chain's CDR3 is CASSVGGSSYEQYF. CDR3 nucleotide sequence: TGTGCCAGCAGCGTAGGAGGGAGCTCCTACGAGCAGTACTTC.